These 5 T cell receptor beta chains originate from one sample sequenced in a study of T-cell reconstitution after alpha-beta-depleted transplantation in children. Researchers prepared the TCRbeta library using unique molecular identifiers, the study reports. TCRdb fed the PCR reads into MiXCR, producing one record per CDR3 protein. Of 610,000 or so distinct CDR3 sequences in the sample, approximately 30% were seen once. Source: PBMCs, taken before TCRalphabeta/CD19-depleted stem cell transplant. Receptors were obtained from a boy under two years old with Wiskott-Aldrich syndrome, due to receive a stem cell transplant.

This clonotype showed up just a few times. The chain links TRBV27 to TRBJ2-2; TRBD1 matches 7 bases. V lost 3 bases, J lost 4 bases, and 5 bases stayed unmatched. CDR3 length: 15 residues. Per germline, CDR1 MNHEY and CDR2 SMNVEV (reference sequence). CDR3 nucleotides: TGTGCCAGCAGTTTTGGGGCAGGGGGCACCGGGGAGCTGTTTTTT. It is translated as CASSFGAGGTGELFF.

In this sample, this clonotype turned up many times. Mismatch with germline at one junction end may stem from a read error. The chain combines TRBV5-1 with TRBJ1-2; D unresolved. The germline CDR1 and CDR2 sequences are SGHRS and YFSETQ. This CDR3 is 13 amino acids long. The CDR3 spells CASSLEGNYGYTF. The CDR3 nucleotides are TGTGCCAGCAGCTTGGAGGGTAACTATGGCTACACCTTC.

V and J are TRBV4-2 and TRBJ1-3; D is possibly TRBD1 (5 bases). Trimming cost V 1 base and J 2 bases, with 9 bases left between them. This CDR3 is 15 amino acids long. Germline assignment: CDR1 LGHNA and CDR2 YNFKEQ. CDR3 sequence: CASSQVSGTGNTIYF. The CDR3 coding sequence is TGTGCCAGCAGCCAAGTTTCAGGGACTGGAAACACCATATATTTT.

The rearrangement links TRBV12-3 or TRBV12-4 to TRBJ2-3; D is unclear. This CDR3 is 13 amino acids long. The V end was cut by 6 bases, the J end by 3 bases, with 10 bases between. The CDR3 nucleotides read TGTGCCAGCAGGCTAGTTGGAACAGATACGCAGTATTTT. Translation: CASRLVGTDTQYF.

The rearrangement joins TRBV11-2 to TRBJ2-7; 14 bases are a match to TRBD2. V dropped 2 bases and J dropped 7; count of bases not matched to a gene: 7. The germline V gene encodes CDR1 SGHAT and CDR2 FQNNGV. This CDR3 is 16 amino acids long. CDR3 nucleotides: TGTGCCAGCAGCTTAATCACCCGACTAGCGGGAGGGGAGCAGTACTTC. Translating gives CASSLITRLAGGEQYF.